Listed here are 9 T cell receptor beta chains from one sample, sequenced in a study of T cells in Graves' hyperthyroidism and ophthalmopathy. Using RNA transcripts as the source, TCR beta CDR3 regions were amplified. First-round RT-PCR of the TCR CDR3 relied on the HTBI primer set. Each CDR3 protein gets one entry after TCRdb re-called the multiplex PCR reads with MiXCR. The profile covers 400,000 or so distinct CDR3 sequences, with about 16% appearing a single time and approximately 19% taken by the ten largest. The specimen was blood. These receptors were collected from a woman aged 55-69 years with Graves' ophthalmopathy.

This clonotype was recorded at least ten times. The chain carries TRBV20-1 and TRBJ2-5; 7 bases match TRBD2. The CDR3 is 14 residues long. Unmatched junction bases numbered 14, after V lost 6 bases and J lost 7 bases. The germline CDR1 and CDR2 sequences are DFQATT and SNEGSKA (reference sequence). The CDR3 coding sequence is TGCAGTGCCGACGGGAGGCCCCCCGCTACGACCCAGTACTTC. Protein: CSADGRPPATTQYF.

Ten or more counts support this clonotype. V and J are TRBV28 and TRBJ2-1, with D maybe TRBD2 (6 bases). In germline, CDR1 is MDHEN, CDR2 SYDVKM. V shed 3 bases and J shed 9 bases, with 9 bases lying between them. The CDR3 runs 12 residues. Written as DNA, the CDR3 is TGTGCCAGCAGTTTTGGGGGGTTTGAGCAGTTCTTC. This gives the protein CASSFGGFEQFF. Using reference TRBV28 and TRBJ2-1 for the parts outside the CDR3, the full variable domain is DVKVTQSSRYLVKRTGEKVFLECVQDMDHENMFWYRQDPGLGLRLIYFSYDVKMKEKGDIPEGYSVSREKKERFSLILESASTNQTSMYLCASSFGGFEQFFGPGTRLTVL.

The table lists this clonotype with many counts. The V and J genes are TRBV7-9 and TRBJ2-3, with D maybe TRBD1 (6 bases). Germline-derived CDR1 and CDR2 are SEHNR and FQNEAQ (reference sequence). Trimming took off 4 bases at V and 4 bases at J, with 18 bases between the two ends. The CDR3 has 16 residues. Here the CDR3 DNA reads TGTGCCAGCAGCTCAGAACACAGGGAAGTACCAGATACGCAGTATTTT. It encodes CASSSEHREVPDTQYF.

This chain connects TRBV5-1 to TRBJ1-4, with TRBD1 as a possible D gene (5 bases). The ends were cut back, 4 bases at V and 8 bases at J, with 15 bases in the middle. Germline CDR1 is SGHRS and CDR2 is YFSETQ. The CDR3 runs to 14 residues. The CDR3, as DNA: TGCGCCAGCAGCGGGGGAAGGGTAGTCGAAAAACTGTTTTTT. Translating it yields CASSGGRVVEKLFF.

This clonotype was counted many times. CDR3 nucleotide sequence: TGCGCCAGCAGCTTGGGATCCGGGCTCCGGGGTGAGCAGTTCTTC. Translation: CASSLGSGLRGEQFF. V and J are TRBV5-1 and TRBJ2-1; a possible D gene is TRBD2 (5 bases). Looked up from germline, CDR1 is SGHRS and CDR2 is YFSETQ. CDR3 size: 15 residues. Trimming removed 0 bases at V and 9 bases at J, with 16 bases between.

This clonotype was seen at least ten times. V gene TRBV2 combines with J gene TRBJ2-2, with D perhaps TRBD1 (6 bases). The germline V and J ends were trimmed by 3 bases and 1 base, with 9 bases remaining between them. Germline V gives CDR1 SNHLY, CDR2 FYNNEI. CDR3 length: 15 amino acids. The CDR3 sequence: CASSEMTGNTGELFF. The CDR3 bases are TGTGCCAGCAGTGAGATGACAGGGAACACCGGGGAGCTGTTTTTT.

This clonotype occurred many times. The chain is built from TRBV6-1 and TRBJ1-5, with TRBD1 matching over 8 bases. The germline V gene encodes CDR1 MNHNS and CDR2 SASEGT. J gave up 6 bases and V 1 base, and 5 bases lay outside the gene matches. CDR3 length: 15 amino acids. The CDR3 DNA reads TGTGCCAGCAGTGAAGGGGACAGGTGGGCTCAGCCCCAGCATTTT. Translating gives CASSEGDRWAQPQHF.

This clonotype was seen ten or more times. The genes are TRBV28 and TRBJ2-1, with TRBD2 identical over 7 bases. The V and J ends lost 6 bases and 3 bases, in that order; junction bases with no gene match: 8. The CDR3 contains 15 residues. The V gene's germline CDR1 is MDHEN and CDR2 SYDVKM. The CDR3 spells CASSRLAEDYNEQFF. For the CDR3, the DNA is TGTGCCAGCAGCCGCCTAGCGGAGGACTACAATGAGCAGTTCTTC.

The V gene is TRBV20-1, the J gene TRBJ2-1; D is unclear. Germline V gives CDR1 DFQATT, CDR2 SNEGSKA (reference sequence). The CDR3 length is 16 residues. The V end was cut by 0 bases, the J end by 0 bases, with 12 bases between. The CDR3 region is CSARDLAEYSYNEQFF. The CDR3 region has the DNA TGCAGTGCTAGAGATCTGGCGGAATACTCCTACAATGAGCAGTTCTTC.